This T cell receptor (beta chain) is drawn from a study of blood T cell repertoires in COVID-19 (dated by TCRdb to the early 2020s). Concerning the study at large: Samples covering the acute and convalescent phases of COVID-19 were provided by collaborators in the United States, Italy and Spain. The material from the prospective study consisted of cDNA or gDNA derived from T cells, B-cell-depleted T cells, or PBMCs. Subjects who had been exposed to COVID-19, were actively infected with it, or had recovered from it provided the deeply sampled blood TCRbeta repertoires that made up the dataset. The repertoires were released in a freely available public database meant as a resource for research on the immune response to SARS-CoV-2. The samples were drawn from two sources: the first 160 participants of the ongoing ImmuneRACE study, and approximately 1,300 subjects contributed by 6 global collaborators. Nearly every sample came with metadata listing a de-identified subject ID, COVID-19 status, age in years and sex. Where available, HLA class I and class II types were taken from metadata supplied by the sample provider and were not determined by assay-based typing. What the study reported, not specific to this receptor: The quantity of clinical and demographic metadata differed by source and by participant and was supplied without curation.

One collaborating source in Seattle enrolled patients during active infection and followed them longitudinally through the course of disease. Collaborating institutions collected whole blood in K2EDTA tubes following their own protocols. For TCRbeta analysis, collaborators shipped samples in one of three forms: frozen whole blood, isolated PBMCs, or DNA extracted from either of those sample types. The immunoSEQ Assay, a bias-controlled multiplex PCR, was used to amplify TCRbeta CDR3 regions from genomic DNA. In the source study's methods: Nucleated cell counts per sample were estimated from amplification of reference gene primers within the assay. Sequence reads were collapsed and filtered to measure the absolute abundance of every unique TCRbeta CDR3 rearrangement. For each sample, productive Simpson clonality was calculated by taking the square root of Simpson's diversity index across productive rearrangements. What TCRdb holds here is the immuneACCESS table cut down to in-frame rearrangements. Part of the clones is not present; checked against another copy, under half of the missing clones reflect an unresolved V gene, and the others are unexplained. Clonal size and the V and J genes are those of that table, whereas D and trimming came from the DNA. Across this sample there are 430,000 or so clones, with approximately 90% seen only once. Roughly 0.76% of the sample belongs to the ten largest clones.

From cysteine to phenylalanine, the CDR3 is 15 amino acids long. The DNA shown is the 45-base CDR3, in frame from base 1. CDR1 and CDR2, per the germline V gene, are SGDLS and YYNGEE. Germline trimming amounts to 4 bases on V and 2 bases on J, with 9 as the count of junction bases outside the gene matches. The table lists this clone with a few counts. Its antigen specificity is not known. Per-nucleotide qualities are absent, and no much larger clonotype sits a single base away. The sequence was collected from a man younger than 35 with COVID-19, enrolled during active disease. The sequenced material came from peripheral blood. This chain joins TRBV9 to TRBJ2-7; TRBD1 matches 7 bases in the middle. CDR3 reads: CASSPRQGPAYEQYF. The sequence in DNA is TGTGCCAGCAGCCCCCGACAGGGTCCAGCCTACGAGCAGTACTTC.